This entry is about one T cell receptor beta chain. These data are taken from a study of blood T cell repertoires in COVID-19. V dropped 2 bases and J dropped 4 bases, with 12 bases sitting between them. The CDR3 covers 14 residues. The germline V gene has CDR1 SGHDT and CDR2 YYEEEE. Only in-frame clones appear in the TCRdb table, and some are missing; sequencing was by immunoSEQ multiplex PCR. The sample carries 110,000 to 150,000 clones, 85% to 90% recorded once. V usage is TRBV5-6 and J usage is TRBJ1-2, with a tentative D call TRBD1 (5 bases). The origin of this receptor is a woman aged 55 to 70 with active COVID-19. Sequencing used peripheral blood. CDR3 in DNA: TGTGCCAGCAGCTTCCAAGACAGAAGCTATGGCTACACCTTC. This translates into CASSFQDRSYGYTF.